The subject of this entry is one TCR beta chain. The data derive from a study of blood T cell repertoires in COVID-19. Whole-study context: Donors in the United States, Italy and Spain gave samples during acute or convalescent COVID-19.

TCRdb's table, derived via immunoSEQ multiplex PCR, lists solely in-frame clones and lacks some. The profile shows fewer than 450,000 clones, about 90% of them singletons. Deletions cut 1 base from V and 5 bases from J, with 15 bases between. This CDR3 comprises 15 residues. CDR1 and CDR2 from the germline V gene are SGHRS and YFSETQ. Donors in Cohort 3 who had recovered were those with two negative PCRs, healthcare professional clearance, or resolution of their symptoms. The rearrangement joins TRBV5-1 to TRBJ2-5; possible D gene TRBD2, 7 bases. The sequence was collected from a man between 18 and 29 years old who had recovered from COVID-19. Source material: PBMCs or T cells enriched from blood (not recorded which). The CDR3 nucleotides read TGCGCCAGCAGCTTGAGGGCGGGGGCGGAGGAGACCCAGTACTTC. Translated: CASSLRAGAEETQYF.